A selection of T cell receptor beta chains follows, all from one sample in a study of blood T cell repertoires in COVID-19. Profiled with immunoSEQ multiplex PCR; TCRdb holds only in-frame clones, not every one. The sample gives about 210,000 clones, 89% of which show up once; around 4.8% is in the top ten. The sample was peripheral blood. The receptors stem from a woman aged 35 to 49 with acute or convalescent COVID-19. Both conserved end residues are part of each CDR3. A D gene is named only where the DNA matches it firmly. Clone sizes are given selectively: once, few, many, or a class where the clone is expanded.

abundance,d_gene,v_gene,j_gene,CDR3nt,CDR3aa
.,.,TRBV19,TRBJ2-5,TGTGCCAGTCGCGGGACTCTCCAAGAGACCCAGTACTTC,CASRGTLQETQYF
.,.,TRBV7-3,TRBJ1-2,TGTGCCAGCAGCTTTACAGATTCTCCTCGTGGCTACACCTTC,CASSFTDSPRGYTF
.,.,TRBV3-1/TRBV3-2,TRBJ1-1,TGTGCCAGCAGCCCCCGCACCACAGGGACGAACACTGAAGCTTTCTTT,CASSPRTTGTNTEAFF
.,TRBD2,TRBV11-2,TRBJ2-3,TGTGCCAGCAGCGGATGGGACTACTACACAGATACGCAGTATTTT,CASSGWDYYTDTQYF
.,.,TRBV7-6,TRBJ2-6,TGTGCCAGCAGCTTAGGGAGTAGCTCTGGGGCCAACGTCCTGACTTTC,CASSLGSSSGANVLTF
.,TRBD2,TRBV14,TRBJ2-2,TGTGCCAGCAGCCAAGATTTGGGTAGCGGGGTGAACACCGGGGAGCTGTTTTTT,CASSQDLGSGVNTGELFF
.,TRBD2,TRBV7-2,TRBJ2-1,TGTGCCAGCACCGCTTGGACTAGCGTGAGCTCCTACAATGAGCAGTTCTTC,CASTAWTSVSSYNEQFF
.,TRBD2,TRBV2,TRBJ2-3,TGTGCCAGCAGGCTGGGACTAGCGGCCGGGGGAGATACGCAGTATTTT,CASRLGLAAGGDTQYF
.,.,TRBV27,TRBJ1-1,TGTGCCGGGATCGGGGAAACTGAAGCTTTCTTT,CAGIGETEAFF
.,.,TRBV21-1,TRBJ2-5,TGTGCCAGCAGCAAAGGAGAACAGGGTAGAGGAGAGACCCAGTACTTC,CASSKGEQGRGETQYF
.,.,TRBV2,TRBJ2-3,TGTGCCAGCAGTACCACCGTTCTGCGGGGGCGAGGAACAGATACGCAGTATTTT,CASSTTVLRGRGTDTQYF
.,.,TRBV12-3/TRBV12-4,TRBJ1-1,TGTGCCAGCGGGGCTTCGAACACTGAAGCTTTCTTT,CASGASNTEAFF
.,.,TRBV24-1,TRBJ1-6,TGTGCCACCAGTGATGGCAGGCTAAGGGGTTCACCCCTCCACTTT,CATSDGRLRGSPLHF
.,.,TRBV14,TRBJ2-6,TGTGCCAGCAGCCCCCAGGGTACTGGGGCCAACGTCCTGACTTTC,CASSPQGTGANVLTF
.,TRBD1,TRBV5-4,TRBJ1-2,TGTGCCAGCAGCTTGGTTCCTAGGACAGGGGGCGTCTATGGCTACACCTTC,CASSLVPRTGGVYGYTF
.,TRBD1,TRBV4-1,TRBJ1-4,TGCGCCAGCAGCCAAGACCGGGGGACAGGGAATGAAAAACTGTTTTTT,CASSQDRGTGNEKLFF
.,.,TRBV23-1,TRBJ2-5,TGCGCCAGCAACCAGTCGAAGGGAGTAACACGTCGAGAGACCCAGTACTTC,CASNQSKGVTRRETQYF
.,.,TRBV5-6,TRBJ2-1,TGTGCCAGCAGCTTAGGCAGGGGACTAAGGTGGATGAATGAGCAGTTCTTC,CASSLGRGLRWMNEQFF
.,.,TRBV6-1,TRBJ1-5,TGTGCCAGCAGGATGGGCCCTATGGGCAATCAGCCCCAGCATTTT,CASRMGPMGNQPQHF
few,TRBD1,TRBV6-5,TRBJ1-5,TGTGCCAGCAGCCTGGGACAGGGCGATCAGCCCCAGCATTTT,CASSLGQGDQPQHF
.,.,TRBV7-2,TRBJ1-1,TGTGCCAGCAGCAATAGGGGCAGTACGAACACTGAAGCTTTCTTT,CASSNRGSTNTEAFF
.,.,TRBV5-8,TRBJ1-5,TGTGCCAGCAGCCTTAATAGCAATCAGCCCCAGCATTTT,CASSLNSNQPQHF
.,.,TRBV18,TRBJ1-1,TGTGCCACTAAGACAGATTTGAACACTGAAGCTTTCTTT,CATKTDLNTEAFF
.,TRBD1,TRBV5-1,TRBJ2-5,TGCGCCAGCAGCCCCGGGACAGGGGGCGCGGGGCAAGAGACCCAGTACTTC,CASSPGTGGAGQETQYF
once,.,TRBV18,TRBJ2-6,TGTGCCAGCTCCCTACGCCAGGCTGGGGCCAACGTCCTGACTTTC,CASSLRQAGANVLTF
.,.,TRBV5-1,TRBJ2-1,TGCGCCAGCAGGGGAGACCCGAGTGGTGAGCAGTTCTTC,CASRGDPSGEQFF
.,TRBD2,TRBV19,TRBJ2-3,TGTGCCAGTAGTCCAGGGACTAGCGGGGGGTATACGCAGTATTTT,CASSPGTSGGYTQYF
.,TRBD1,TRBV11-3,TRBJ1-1,TGTGCCAGCAGCCGCCGGACAGGCATGAACACTGAAGCTTTCTTT,CASSRRTGMNTEAFF
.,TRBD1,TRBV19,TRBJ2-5,TGTGCCAGTAGGCCCGGGACAGGGGTCATCGAGACCCAGTACTTC,CASRPGTGVIETQYF
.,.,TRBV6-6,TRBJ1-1,TGTGCCAGCAGTCTTGGGCCCCCCCGGTGGGACACTGAAGCTTTCTTT,CASSLGPPRWDTEAFF
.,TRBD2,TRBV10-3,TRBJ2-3,TGTGCCATCAGTGAGTCCAGCGGGGCAGATACGCAGTATTTT,CAISESSGADTQYF
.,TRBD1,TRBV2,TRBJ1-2,TGTGCCAGCAGTGAAGCAGACAGGGGCGACCAAATATATGGCTACACCTTC,CASSEADRGDQIYGYTF
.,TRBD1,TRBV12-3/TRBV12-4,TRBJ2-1,TGTGCCAGCAGTTTAGGCCGGGACAGGGGGGGGTTCTTC,CASSLGRDRGGFF
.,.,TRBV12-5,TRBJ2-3,TGTGCTAGTGGAAAGGGGCCGTTCGCAGATACGCAGTATTTT,CASGKGPFADTQYF
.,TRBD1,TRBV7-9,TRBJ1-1,TGTGCCAGCAGCCCGCTCCAGACAGGGCTAGATAACACTGAAGCTTTCTTT,CASSPLQTGLDNTEAFF
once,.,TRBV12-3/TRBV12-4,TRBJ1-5,TGTGCCAGCAGTTTCGACAGCGAACAGCCCCAGCATTTT,CASSFDSEQPQHF
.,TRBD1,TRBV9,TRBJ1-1,TGTGCCAGCAGCGTATGGGCAGGGGGCGAAACTGAAGCTTTCTTT,CASSVWAGGETEAFF
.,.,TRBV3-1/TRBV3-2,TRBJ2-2,TGTGCCAGCAGCCTCAGGAACACCGGGGAGCTGTTTTTT,CASSLRNTGELFF
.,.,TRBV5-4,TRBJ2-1,TGTGCCAGCAGCTTGTCGCGGGGAACGTACAATGAGCAGTTCTTC,CASSLSRGTYNEQFF
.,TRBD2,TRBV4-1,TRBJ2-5,TGCGCCAGCAGCCAAGAGCCGGGGCGGGGGGTAACCCAGTACTTC,CASSQEPGRGVTQYF
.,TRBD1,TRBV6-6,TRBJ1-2,TGTGCCAGCAGTCGGACAGGGAAAGAATATGGCTACACCTTC,CASSRTGKEYGYTF
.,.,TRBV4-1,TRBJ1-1,TGCGCCAGCAGCCAAGCGTCACCTATGAACACTGAAGCTTTCTTT,CASSQASPMNTEAFF
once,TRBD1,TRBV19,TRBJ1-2,TGTGCCAGTAGTATCGGGACAGATAACTATGGCTACACCTTC,CASSIGTDNYGYTF
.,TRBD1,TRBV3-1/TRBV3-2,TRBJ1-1,TGTGCCAGCAGCCAAGCCGGACAGGGGAAAGCTTTCTTT,CASSQAGQGKAFF
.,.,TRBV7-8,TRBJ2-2,TGTGCCAGCAGCTTAGCGGGGGGCACCGGGGAGCTGTTTTTT,CASSLAGGTGELFF
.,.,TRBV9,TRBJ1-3,TGTGCCAGCAGCGTAAGGGGCTCTGGAAACACCATATATTTT,CASSVRGSGNTIYF
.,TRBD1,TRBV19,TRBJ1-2,TGTGCCAGCGGGACAGGCCCTTATGGCTACACCTTC,CASGTGPYGYTF
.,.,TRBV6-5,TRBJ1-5,TGTGCCAGCAGTTCCCCCCAACAGCCCCAGCATTTT,CASSSPQQPQHF
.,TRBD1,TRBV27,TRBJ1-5,TGTGCCAGCAGTTTATGGCAGGGGGATAATCAGCCCCAGCATTTT,CASSLWQGDNQPQHF
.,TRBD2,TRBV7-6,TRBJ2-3,TGTGCCAGCAGCTACCACCCCTTAGGCGGGGGGGCCTCGGATACGCAGTATTTT,CASSYHPLGGGASDTQYF
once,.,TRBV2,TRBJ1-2,TGTGCCAGCCGACCAGGGGCTCCAGGCTATGGCTACACCTTC,CASRPGAPGYGYTF
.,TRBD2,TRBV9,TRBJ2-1,TGTGCCAGCAGCTTTAGCGGGGGGTACAATGAGCAGTTCTTC,CASSFSGGYNEQFF
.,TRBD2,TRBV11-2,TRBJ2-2,TGTGCCAGCAGCTTAGAACGGGGGGAAATCACCGGGGAGCTGTTTTTT,CASSLERGEITGELFF
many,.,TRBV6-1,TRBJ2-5,TGTGCCAGCAGTGAACTTGGGGGGTTCGAGTACTTC,CASSELGGFEYF
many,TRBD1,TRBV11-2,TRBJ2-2,TGTGCCAGCAGCTTAGATCTTGGGACAGCGAACACCGGGGAGCTGTTTTTT,CASSLDLGTANTGELFF
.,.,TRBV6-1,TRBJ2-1,TGTGCCAGCAGTGCCAGACGTGGGGGGAACTACAATGAGCAGTTCTTC,CASSARRGGNYNEQFF
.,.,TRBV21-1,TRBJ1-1,TGTGCCAGCAGCAAAATGTCGGGACAGGAGGGGGTCCCGGGTACTGAAGCTTTCTTT,CASSKMSGQEGVPGTEAFF
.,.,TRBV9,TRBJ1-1,TGTGCCAGCAGCCGTGGGGGCCGGTTCACTGAAGCTTTCTTT,CASSRGGRFTEAFF
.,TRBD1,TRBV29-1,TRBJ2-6,TGCAGCGTGTGGACAGGGGATTACTCTGGGGCCAACGTCCTGACTTTC,CSVWTGDYSGANVLTF
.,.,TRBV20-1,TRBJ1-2,TGCAGTGCTATTGACCTCCAGGTATCCCATGGCTACACCTTC,CSAIDLQVSHGYTF